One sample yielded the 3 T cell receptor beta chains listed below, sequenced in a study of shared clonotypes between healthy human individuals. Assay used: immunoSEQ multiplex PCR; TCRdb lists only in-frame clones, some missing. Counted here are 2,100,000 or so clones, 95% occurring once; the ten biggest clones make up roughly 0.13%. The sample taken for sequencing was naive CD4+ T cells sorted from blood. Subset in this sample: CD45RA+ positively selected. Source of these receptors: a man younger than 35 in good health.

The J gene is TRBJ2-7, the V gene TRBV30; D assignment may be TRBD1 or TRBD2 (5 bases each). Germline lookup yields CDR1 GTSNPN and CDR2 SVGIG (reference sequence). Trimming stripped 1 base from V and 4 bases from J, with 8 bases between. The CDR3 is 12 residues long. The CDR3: CAWSEWGYEQYF. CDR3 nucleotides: TGTGCCTGGAGTGAATGGGGGTACGAGCAGTACTTC.

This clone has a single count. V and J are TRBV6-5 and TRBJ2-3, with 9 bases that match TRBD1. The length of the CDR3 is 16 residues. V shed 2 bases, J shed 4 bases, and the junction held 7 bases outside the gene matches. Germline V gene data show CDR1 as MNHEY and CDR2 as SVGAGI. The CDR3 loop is CASSYGQGKGSDTQYF. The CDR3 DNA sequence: TGTGCCAGCAGTTACGGACAGGGGAAAGGGTCAGATACGCAGTATTTT.

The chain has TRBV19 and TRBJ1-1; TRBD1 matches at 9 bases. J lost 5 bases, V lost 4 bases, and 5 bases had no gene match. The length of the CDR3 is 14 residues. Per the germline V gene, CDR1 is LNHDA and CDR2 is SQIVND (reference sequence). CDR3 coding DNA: TGTGCCAGTAGTAGGGGACAGGGAGGGACTGAAGCTTTCTTT. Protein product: CASSRGQGGTEAFF.